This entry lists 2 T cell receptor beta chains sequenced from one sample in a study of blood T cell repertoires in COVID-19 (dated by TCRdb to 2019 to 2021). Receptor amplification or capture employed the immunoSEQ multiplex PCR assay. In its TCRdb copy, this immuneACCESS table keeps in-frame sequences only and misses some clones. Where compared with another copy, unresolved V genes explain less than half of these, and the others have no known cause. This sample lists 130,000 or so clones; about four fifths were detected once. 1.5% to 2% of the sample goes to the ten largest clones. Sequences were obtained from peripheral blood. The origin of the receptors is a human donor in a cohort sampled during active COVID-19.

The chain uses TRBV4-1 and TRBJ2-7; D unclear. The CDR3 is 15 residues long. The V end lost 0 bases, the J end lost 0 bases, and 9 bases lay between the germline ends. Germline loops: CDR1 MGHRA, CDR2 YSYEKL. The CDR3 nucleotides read TGCGCCAGCAGCCAAGAAGCAATCGCCTCCTACGAGCAGTACTTC. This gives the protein CASSQEAIASYEQYF.

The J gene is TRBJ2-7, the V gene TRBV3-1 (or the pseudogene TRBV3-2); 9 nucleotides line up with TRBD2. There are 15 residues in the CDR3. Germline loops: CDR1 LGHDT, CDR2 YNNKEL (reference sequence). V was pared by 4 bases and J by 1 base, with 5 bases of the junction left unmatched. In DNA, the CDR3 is TGTGCCAGCAGCCTCAGCGGGAGGCCTTCCTACGAGCAGTACTTC. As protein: CASSLSGRPSYEQYF.